This passage covers 7 T cell receptor beta chains from one sample sequenced in a study of T cell changes during pregnancy in multiple sclerosis. The assay was immunoSEQ multiplex PCR, and TCRdb's table has in-frame clones only and misses some. Of tens of thousands of clones in the sample, approximately 90% were seen once. The material sequenced was peripheral blood, taken in the third trimester of pregnancy. The receptors derive from a female donor with multiple sclerosis, enrolled in a pregnancy study.

V usage is TRBV6-5 and J usage is TRBJ2-5; D call uncertain. The CDR3 consists of 14 residues. Trimming removed 2 bases from V and 0 bases from J, with 7 bases in between. In germline, CDR1 is MNHEY, CDR2 SVGAGI. The CDR3 loop reads CASSYDLYQETQYF. The CDR3 DNA is TGTGCCAGCAGTTACGACTTGTACCAAGAGACCCAGTACTTC.

This clone was found once. The chain recombines TRBV18 with TRBJ1-1, with 7 bases that match TRBD1. J was trimmed by 5 bases and V by 5 bases; bases with no gene match: 5. The CDR3 covers 13 residues. Germline assignment: CDR1 KGHSH and CDR2 LQKENI. The CDR3 reads CASSEGQATEAFF. The CDR3 DNA follows: TGTGCCAGCTCAGAAGGACAGGCAACTGAAGCTTTCTTT.

The chain recombines TRBV7-6 with TRBJ2-1; 7 bases align to TRBD2. Trimming took 6 bases from V and 8 from J; bases not matched to a gene: 19. This CDR3 has 17 amino acids. Germline CDR1 is SGHVS and CDR2 is FNYEAQ. Here the CDR3 DNA reads TGTGCCAGCAGTCGAGGGTGGGGGGGGGAAGTGGGCGATGAGCAGTTCTTC. This encodes CASSRGWGGEVGDEQFF.

The CDR3 bases are TGTGCCAGTCCGGGGGTCTATGGCTACACCTTC. Its translation is CASPGVYGYTF. The chain couples TRBV19 to TRBJ1-2; D may be TRBD1 (5 bases). The CDR3 is made up of 11 amino acids. The ends were cut back, 8 bases at V and 4 bases at J, with 8 bases in the middle. Germline V gene sequence: CDR1 LNHDA, CDR2 SQIVND (reference sequence).

This clone was observed once. The rearrangement uses TRBV27 and TRBJ1-2, with D hard to call. This CDR3 is built from 15 residues. Germline loops: CDR1 MNHEY, CDR2 SMNVEV (reference sequence). The V end was cut by 3 bases, the J end by 4 bases, with 15 bases between. This chain's CDR3 is CASSFTYRGGYGYTF. The CDR3 DNA reads TGTGCCAGCAGTTTTACATATCGGGGAGGCTATGGCTACACCTTC.

This clone has more than one count but fewer than ten. The rearrangement joins TRBV30 to TRBJ1-6; no clear D gene. Germline CDR1 is GTSNPN and CDR2 is SVGIG (reference sequence). With 0 bases removed from V and 10 bases from J, the gap between germline ends came to 10 bases. The CDR3 has 13 amino acids. The CDR3 sequence: CAWSVTSRSPLHF. CDR3 nucleotides: TGTGCCTGGAGTGTAACTTCGAGATCACCCCTCCACTTT.

Details on this clone: The junction does not match germline at one end; this may be a read error. The gene calls are TRBV6-6 and TRBJ1-3, with D possibly matching TRBD1 (5 bases). Germline lookup yields CDR1 MNHNY and CDR2 SVGAGI (reference sequence). CDR3 length: 12 amino acids. CDR3 DNA sequence: TGTGCCAGCAGTTACACCCAGGGTAGTGGGGATTTT. Its translation is CASSYTQGSGDF.